The clone carrying this TCR beta chain was found a few times. The method was immunoSEQ multiplex PCR; TCRdb's version includes in-frame clones alone and lacks a portion of them. The table lists some 1 million clones, 75% of them singletons. The sample belongs to a study of shared clonotypes between healthy human individuals. The CDR3 has 11 amino acids. Germline-derived CDR1 and CDR2 are SNHLY and FYNNEI. Trimming removed 4 bases at V and 7 bases at J, with 5 bases between. The chain has TRBV2 and TRBJ1-3; D remains ambiguous. The sequencing sample was made of memory CD4+ T cells sorted from blood. Specified subset: CD45RA-negative fraction. The origin of this receptor is a man aged 18 to 30 in good health. The DNA of the CDR3 is TGTGCCAGCAGTGCAAGGAACACCATATATTTT. Translated: CASSARNTIYF.